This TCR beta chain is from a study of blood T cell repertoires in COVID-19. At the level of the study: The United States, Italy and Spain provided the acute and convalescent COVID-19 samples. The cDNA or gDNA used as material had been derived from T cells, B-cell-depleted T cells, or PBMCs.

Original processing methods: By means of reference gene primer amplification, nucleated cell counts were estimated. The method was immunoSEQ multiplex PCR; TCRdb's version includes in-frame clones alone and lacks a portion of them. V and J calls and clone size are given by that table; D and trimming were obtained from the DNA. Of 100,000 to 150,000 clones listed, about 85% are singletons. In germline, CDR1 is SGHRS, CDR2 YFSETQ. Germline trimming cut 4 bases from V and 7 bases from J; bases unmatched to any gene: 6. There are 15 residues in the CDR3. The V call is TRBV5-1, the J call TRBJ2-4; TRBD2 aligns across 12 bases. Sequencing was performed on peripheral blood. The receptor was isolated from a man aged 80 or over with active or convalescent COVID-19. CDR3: CASSPRLAGANIQYF. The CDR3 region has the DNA TGCGCCAGCAGCCCCCGACTAGCGGGAGCGAACATTCAGTACTTC.